What follows describes a single TCR beta chain. Its antigen is not known. This record belongs to a study of CXCR3-negative and CXCR3-positive naive CD8 T cells. Whole-study findings and limits: Naive cells positive for CXCR3 carried more hydrophobic TRB CDR3s than CXCR3-negative ones. Both naive subsets showed comparably high diversity, and memory CD8+ cells showed much lower diversity.

Germline assignment: CDR1 SEHNR and CDR2 FQNEAQ (reference sequence). CDR3 length: 17 residues. TRB cDNA libraries were made by UMI-labeled 5' RACE. TCRdb derives one entry per CDR3 protein from the 5' RACE reads, leaving out DNA. Its table records over 100,000 distinct CDR3 sequences. This sequence was found in a human donor in good health. Some clones in this sample may be carry-over from other donors' samples. This rearrangement joins TRBV7-9 to TRBJ2-7; TCRdb designates TRBD1, a call that cannot be tested without DNA. Sequencing was carried out using naive CXCR3- CD8+ T cells from blood. This sample's subset: CD45RO-CCR7+CD27+CD95- naive CD8+ T cells lacking CXCR3 (TNR3-). The CDR3: CASSSLNEDRPSYEQYF. The variable domain in full, completed from reference TRBV7-9 and TRBJ2-7, reads DTGVSQNPRHKITKRGQNVTFRCDPISEHNRLYWYRQTLGQGPEFLTYFQNEAQLEKSRLLSDRFSAERPKGSFSTLEIQRTEQGDSAMYLCASSSLNEDRPSYEQYFGPGTRLTVT.